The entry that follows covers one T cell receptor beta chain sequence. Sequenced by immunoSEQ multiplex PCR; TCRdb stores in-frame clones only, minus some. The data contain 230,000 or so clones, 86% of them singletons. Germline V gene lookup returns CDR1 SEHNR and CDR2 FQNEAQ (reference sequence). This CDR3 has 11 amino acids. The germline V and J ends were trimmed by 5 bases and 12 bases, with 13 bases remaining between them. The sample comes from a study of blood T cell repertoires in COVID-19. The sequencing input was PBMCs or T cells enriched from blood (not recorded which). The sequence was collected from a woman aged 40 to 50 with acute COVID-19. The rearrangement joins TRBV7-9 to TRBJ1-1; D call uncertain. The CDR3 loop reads CASSGAGETFF. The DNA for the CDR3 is TGTGCCAGCAGCGGCGCGGGCGAGACTTTCTTT.